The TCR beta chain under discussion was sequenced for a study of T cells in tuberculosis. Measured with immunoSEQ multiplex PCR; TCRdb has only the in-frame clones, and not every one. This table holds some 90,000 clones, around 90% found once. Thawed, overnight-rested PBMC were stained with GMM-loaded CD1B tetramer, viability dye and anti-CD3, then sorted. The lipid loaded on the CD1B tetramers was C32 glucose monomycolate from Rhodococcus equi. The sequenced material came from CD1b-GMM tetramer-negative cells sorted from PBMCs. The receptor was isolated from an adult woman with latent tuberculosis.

CDR3 protein: CASSPQGSGQFF. The DNA of the CDR3 is TGTGCCAGCAGCCCTCAGGGGAGTGGGCAGTTCTTC. The V gene is TRBV27, the J gene TRBJ2-1, with D perhaps matching TRBD1 (6 bases). Per germline, CDR1 MNHEY and CDR2 SMNVEV (reference sequence). V lost 6 bases to trimming and J lost 12 bases, with 15 bases between them. The CDR3 consists of 12 residues.